The 27 T cell receptor beta chains below come from one sample, sequenced in a study of shared clonotypes between healthy human individuals. TCRdb keeps only in-frame clones here, not all; method: immunoSEQ multiplex PCR. The sample shows more than 1,200,000 clones, 98% to 99% of them seen only once. Source material: naive CD4+ T cells sorted from blood. Regarding subset: CD45RA+ positively selected. Receptors originate from a man aged 25 to 40 in good health.

The J gene is TRBJ2-1, the V gene TRBV11-2, with D possibly TRBD2 on 6 matching bases. The CDR3 runs to 14 residues. Trimming left V 4 bases short and J 9 bases short, with 16 bases between. Germline V CDR1 and CDR2: SGHAT, FQNNGV. The CDR3 DNA follows: TGTGCCAGCAGCTCGGGGGTTAGTAGCGTTGAGCAGTTCTTC. It is translated as CASSSGVSSVEQFF.

In DNA, the CDR3 is TGTGCCTGGACTGGGACCCCGGGCCGCATGAACACTGAAGCTTTCTTT. Protein sequence: CAWTGTPGRMNTEAFF. The rearrangement uses TRBV30 and TRBJ1-1; D possibly corresponds to TRBD1 (5 bases). Germline V gives CDR1 GTSNPN, CDR2 SVGIG (reference sequence). V was clipped by 4 bases and J by 0 bases, with 18 bases between them. The CDR3 is 16 amino acids.

This chain's CDR3 is CASSQPPGGKTGELFF. As DNA, the CDR3 is TGTGCCAGCAGCCAACCCCCTGGCGGGAAAACCGGGGAGCTGTTTTTT. The chain joins TRBV14 to TRBJ2-2, with TRBD2 as a possible D gene (6 bases). The ends were cut back, 2 bases at V and 5 bases at J, with 15 bases in the middle. Germline V gene lookup returns CDR1 SGHDN and CDR2 FVKESK. This CDR3 region has 16 residues.

V is TRBV30 and J is TRBJ2-1, with TRBD2 matching over 12 bases. J was trimmed by 2 bases and V by 4 bases; bases with no gene match: 3. The germline gives CDR1 GTSNPN, CDR2 SVGIG (reference sequence). There are 15 residues in the CDR3. CDR3: CAWNRLAGAYNEQFF. The CDR3 region has the DNA TGTGCCTGGAATCGACTAGCGGGAGCCTACAATGAGCAGTTCTTC.

This chain uses TRBV19 with TRBJ1-5, with a tentative D call TRBD1 (5 bases). Germline-derived CDR1 and CDR2 are LNHDA and SQIVND (reference sequence). The CDR3 contains 15 residues. V was pared by 2 bases and J by 6 bases, with 14 bases between. The CDR3 DNA reads TGTGCCAGTAGTATATCGGGCAGGGACGGTCAGCCCCAGCATTTT. Encoded protein: CASSISGRDGQPQHF.

The chain employs TRBV19 and TRBJ1-4, with D possibly TRBD1 on 6 matching bases. This CDR3 region has 18 residues. Germline loops: CDR1 LNHDA, CDR2 SQIVND (reference sequence). V was shortened by 7 bases and J by 5 bases, with 26 bases between the two germline ends. CDR3 loop: CASTLTLSSKDRNEKLFF. The CDR3 DNA sequence: TGTGCCAGTACCCTTACCCTAAGTTCAAAGGACAGAAATGAAAAACTGTTTTTT.

This chain connects TRBV7-8 to TRBJ2-1, with a possible D match to TRBD2 (5 bases). This CDR3 has 13 residues. Germline V gene sequence: CDR1 SGHVS, CDR2 FQNEAQ. V was cut by 5 bases and J by 10 bases, with 15 bases left in between. The CDR3 coding sequence is TGTGCCAGCAGCCACTCGGCGCGAGGGGAGCAGTTCTTC. It is translated as CASSHSARGEQFF.

The chain uses TRBV18 and TRBJ1-1; D might be TRBD1 (6 bases). The CDR3 has 14 residues. V was cut by 2 bases and J by 3 bases, with 10 bases left in between. From germline, CDR1 is KGHSH and CDR2 LQKENI. The CDR3 reads CASSPKTGYTEAFF. CDR3 sequence (DNA): TGTGCCAGCTCACCAAAGACAGGCTACACTGAAGCTTTCTTT.

This chain links TRBV7-2 with TRBJ2-2, with D possibly TRBD2 on 6 matching bases. Germline V gene sequence: CDR1 SGHTA, CDR2 FQGNSA. Deletions cut 5 bases from V and 4 bases from J, with 17 bases between. This CDR3 spans 16 amino acids. The CDR3 sequence is CASSPVGGVGTGELFF. The CDR3 nucleotides are TGTGCCAGCAGCCCGGTCGGGGGAGTGGGCACCGGGGAGCTGTTTTTT.

J is TRBJ2-5 and V is TRBV6-9, with 9 bases lining up with TRBD1. Trimming cost V 8 bases and J 2 bases; bases outside gene matches: 9. Germline V lookup: CDR1 MNHGY, CDR2 SVAAGI. This CDR3 is built from 15 residues. This CDR3 is CASRRNRGRQETQYF. In nucleotides, the CDR3 is TGTGCCAGCCGAAGAAACAGGGGGCGGCAAGAGACCCAGTACTTC.

The rearrangement links TRBV27 to TRBJ2-2; 7 bases line up with TRBD2. The germline CDR1 and CDR2 sequences are MNHEY and SMNVEV (reference sequence). CDR3 length: 14 residues. Trimming took 2 bases from V and 7 from J; bases not matched to a gene: 4. CDR3 DNA: TGTGCCAGCAGTTTAGCGGGAGCTTTCGGGGAGCTGTTTTTT. Translated, it gives CASSLAGAFGELFF.

This clone has a single count. V is TRBV2 and J is TRBJ2-3; D might be TRBD2 (6 bases). This CDR3 comprises 15 residues. V lost 6 bases, J lost 10 bases, and 23 bases lay in between. CDR1 and CDR2 from the germline V gene are SNHLY and FYNNEI. CDR3 sequence reads: CASRPDWGRGGAQYF. Written as DNA, the CDR3 is TGTGCCAGCAGACCGGACTGGGGGAGAGGCGGGGCGCAGTATTTT.

This chain joins TRBV6-5 and TRBJ1-4, with no clear D. The V end lost 6 bases, the J end lost 7 bases, and 9 bases lay between the germline ends. The germline gives CDR1 MNHEY, CDR2 SVGAGI. The CDR3 runs to 12 residues. This CDR3 reads CASRTGIEKLFF. The CDR3 bases are TGTGCCAGCAGAACCGGGATTGAAAAACTGTTTTTT.

This chain uses TRBV13 with TRBJ1-1; TRBD1 aligns across 8 bases. This CDR3 spans 12 amino acids. J lost 10 bases, V lost 4 bases, and 5 bases had no gene match. CDR1 is PRHDT, CDR2 FYEKMQ, per germline (reference sequence). As DNA, the CDR3 is TGTGCCAGCAGCTCCACAGGGGGTGTAGCTTTCTTT. Translation gives CASSSTGGVAFF. The complete variable domain, with remaining parts taken from reference TRBV13 and TRBJ1-1, reads AAGVIQSPRHLIKEKRETATLKCYPIPRHDTVYWYQQGPGQDPQFLISFYEKMQSDKGSIPDRFSAQQFSDYHSELNMSSLELGDSALYFCASSSTGGVAFFGQGTRLTVV.

The chain carries TRBV28 and TRBJ1-4; D is undetermined. V was shortened by 5 bases and J by 6 bases, with 4 bases between the two germline ends. The V gene's germline CDR1 is MDHEN and CDR2 SYDVKM. The CDR3 covers 11 residues. CDR3 residues: CASSIDEKLFF. The CDR3 bases are TGTGCCAGCAGTATAGATGAAAAACTGTTTTTT.

The chain joins TRBV18 to TRBJ1-2, with unresolved D. V lost 1 base, J lost 8 bases, and 17 bases lay in between. Germline values: CDR1 KGHSH, CDR2 LQKENI. CDR3 length: 15 amino acids. The CDR3 region has the DNA TGTGCCAGCTCACCACTTAGGGAGTCGACGGGGGGCTACACCTTC. Protein: CASSPLRESTGGYTF.

V is TRBV19 and J is TRBJ2-5, with 7 nucleotides matching TRBD1. The CDR3 contains 15 residues. Germline values: CDR1 LNHDA, CDR2 SQIVND (reference sequence). V lost 5 bases and J lost 1; bases outside the gene matches: 7. The chain's CDR3 is CASSGRDRLQETQYF. The CDR3 DNA reads TGTGCCAGTAGTGGTCGGGACAGACTCCAAGAGACCCAGTACTTC.

The rearrangement uses TRBV5-6 and TRBJ2-7, with TRBD1 as a possible D gene (6 bases). V was shortened by 1 base and J by 0 bases, with 17 bases between the two germline ends. This CDR3 has 17 residues. Germline CDR1 reads SGHDT; CDR2 reads YYEEEE. CDR3 loop: CASSLTTTGSSSYEQYF. The CDR3 bases are TGTGCCAGCAGCTTGACCACCACAGGGTCTAGCTCCTACGAGCAGTACTTC.

V gene TRBV9 combines with J gene TRBJ1-1; no reliable D call. The CDR3 length is 15 residues. V dropped 0 bases and J dropped 0 bases, with 9 bases sitting between them. CDR1 is SGDLS and CDR2 is YYNGEE in the germline V gene. The CDR3 reads CASSVGSLMNTEAFF. CDR3 DNA sequence: TGTGCCAGCAGCGTAGGGAGCCTAATGAACACTGAAGCTTTCTTT.

The chain uses TRBV29-1 and TRBJ1-2; 7 nucleotides align to TRBD1. Germline CDR1 reads SQVTM; CDR2 reads ANQGSEA. V shed 6 bases, J shed 1 base, and the junction held 14 bases outside the gene matches. The CDR3 is 16 residues long. CDR3 bases: TGCAGCGTGGAACCCCGGGGCAGGGGGGATAACTATGGCTACACCTTC. Protein sequence: CSVEPRGRGDNYGYTF.

The J gene is TRBJ2-3, the V gene TRBV19; TRBD2 agrees at 13 bases. J gave up 4 bases and V 9 bases, and 7 bases lay outside the gene matches. This CDR3 is built from 15 residues. The germline V gene has CDR1 LNHDA and CDR2 SQIVND (reference sequence). The CDR3 DNA follows: TGTGCCAGCCAACGGACTAGCGGGAGCTCAGATACGCAGTATTTT. It specifies CASQRTSGSSDTQYF. The whole variable domain, remainder taken from reference TRBV19 and TRBJ2-3, is DGGITQSPKYLFRKEGQNVTLSCEQNLNHDAMYWYRQDPGQGLRLIYYSQIVNDFQKGDIAEGYSVSREKKESFPLTVTSAQKNPTAFYLCASQRTSGSSDTQYFGPGTRLTVL.

The CDR3 here is CASRRVAGGLVEQFF. CDR3 sequence (DNA): TGTGCCAGCAGGAGAGTAGCGGGAGGGCTTGTTGAGCAGTTCTTC. This chain uses TRBV27 with TRBJ2-1; 11 bases map to TRBD2. The J segment lost 9 bases and the V segment lost 6 bases, leaving 10 bases of the junction unmatched. CDR3 length: 15 residues. Germline V gene sequence: CDR1 MNHEY, CDR2 SMNVEV (reference sequence).

This clone was recorded only once. The rearrangement links TRBV20-1 to TRBJ2-1; D remains unclear. V was clipped by 1 base and J by 10 bases, with 5 bases between them. The CDR3 is 10 amino acids. Germline V CDR1 and CDR2: DFQATT, SNEGSKA (reference sequence). The CDR3 coding sequence is TGCAGTGCTAGAGGGCAGGAGCAGTTCTTC. The encoded protein is CSARGQEQFF.

The chain recombines TRBV4-3 with TRBJ2-2; 9 bases map to TRBD2. This CDR3 has 17 amino acids. Germline assignment: CDR1 LGHNA and CDR2 YSLEER. The J segment lost 5 bases and the V segment lost 0 bases, leaving 7 bases of the junction unmatched. CDR3 in amino acids: CASSQDLLAGVTGELFF. DNA for the CDR3: TGCGCCAGCAGCCAAGATTTGTTAGCGGGAGTTACCGGGGAGCTGTTTTTT.

This chain connects TRBV6-1 to TRBJ1-2, with D unclear. CDR1 is MNHNS, CDR2 SASEGT, per germline. This CDR3 spans 11 amino acids. The germline V and J ends were trimmed by 7 bases and 8 bases, with 11 bases remaining between them. For the CDR3, the DNA is TGTGCCAGCACCCAGACTATGGGCTACACCTTC. Translated, it gives CASTQTMGYTF.

The gene calls are TRBV19 and TRBJ1-1; no clear D gene. The germline V gene encodes CDR1 LNHDA and CDR2 SQIVND (reference sequence). The CDR3 length is 14 residues. V dropped 2 bases and J dropped 1 base, with 8 bases sitting between them. The CDR3 bases are TGTGCCAGTAGTATAAGCCAGAGGAACACTGAAGCTTTCTTT. It yields the protein CASSISQRNTEAFF.

This chain connects TRBV5-1 to TRBJ1-2; D is uncertain. The CDR3 has 15 residues. Germline V gene lookup returns CDR1 SGHRS and CDR2 YFSETQ. V lost 0 bases, J lost 4 bases, and 13 bases lay in between. The CDR3: CASSLGFQDFYGYTF. CDR3 DNA sequence: TGCGCCAGCAGCTTGGGGTTTCAGGACTTCTATGGCTACACCTTC.